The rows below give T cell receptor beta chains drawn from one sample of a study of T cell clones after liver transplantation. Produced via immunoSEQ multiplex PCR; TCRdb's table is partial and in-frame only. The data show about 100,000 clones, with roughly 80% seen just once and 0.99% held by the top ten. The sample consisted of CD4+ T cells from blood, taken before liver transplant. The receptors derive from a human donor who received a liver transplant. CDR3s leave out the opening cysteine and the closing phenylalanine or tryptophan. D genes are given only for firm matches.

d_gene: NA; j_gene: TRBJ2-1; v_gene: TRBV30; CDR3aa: AWSPPGEEEQF
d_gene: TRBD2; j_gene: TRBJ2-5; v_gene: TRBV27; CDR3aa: ASSKGTSGGSGETQY
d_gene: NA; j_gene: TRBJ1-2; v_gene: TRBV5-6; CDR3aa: ASTSSNYGYT
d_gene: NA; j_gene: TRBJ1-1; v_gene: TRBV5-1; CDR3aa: ASSLDTLNTEAF
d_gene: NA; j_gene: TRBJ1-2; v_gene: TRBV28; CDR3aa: AAGQFYGYT
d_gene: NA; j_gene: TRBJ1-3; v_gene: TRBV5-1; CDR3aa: ASSPSQGWGNTIY
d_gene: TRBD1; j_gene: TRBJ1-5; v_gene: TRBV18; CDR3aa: ASSGTEGNQPQH
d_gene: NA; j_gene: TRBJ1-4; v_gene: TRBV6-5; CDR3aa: ASGGLANEKLF
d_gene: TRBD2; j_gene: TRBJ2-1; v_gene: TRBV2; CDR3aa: ASRETSGPYNEQF
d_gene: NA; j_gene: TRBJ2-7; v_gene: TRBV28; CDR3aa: ASSLYGGASLEQY
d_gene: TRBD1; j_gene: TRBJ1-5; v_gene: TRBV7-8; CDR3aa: ASRGGQGWQPQH
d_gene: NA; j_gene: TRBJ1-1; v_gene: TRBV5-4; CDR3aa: ASSLADNTEAF
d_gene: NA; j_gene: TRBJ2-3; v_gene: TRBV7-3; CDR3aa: ASSLNSISTDTQY
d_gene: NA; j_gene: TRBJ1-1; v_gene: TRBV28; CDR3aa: ASSGTEAF
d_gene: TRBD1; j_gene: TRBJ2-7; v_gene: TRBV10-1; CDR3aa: ASSDDRGGGYEQY
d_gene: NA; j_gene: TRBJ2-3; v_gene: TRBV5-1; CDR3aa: ASSPNSGRPTDTQY
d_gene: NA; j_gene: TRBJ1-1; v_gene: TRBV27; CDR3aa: ASSLWSGFGDTEAF
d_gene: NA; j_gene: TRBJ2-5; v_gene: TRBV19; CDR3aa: ASSNRFDALGETQY
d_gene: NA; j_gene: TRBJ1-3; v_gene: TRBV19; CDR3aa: ASSIGDSGNTIY
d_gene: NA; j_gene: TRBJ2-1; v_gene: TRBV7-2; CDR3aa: ASSSTYNEQF
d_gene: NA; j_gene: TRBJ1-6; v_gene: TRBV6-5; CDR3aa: ASSSRDGNSPLH
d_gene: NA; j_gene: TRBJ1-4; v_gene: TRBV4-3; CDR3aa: ASSQARGDNEKLF
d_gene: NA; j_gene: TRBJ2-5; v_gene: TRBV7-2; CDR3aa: ASSLDGYQETQY
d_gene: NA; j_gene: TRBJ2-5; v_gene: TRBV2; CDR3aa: ASSGGRQETQY
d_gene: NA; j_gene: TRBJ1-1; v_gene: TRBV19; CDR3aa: ASSIKTGVLGNTEAF
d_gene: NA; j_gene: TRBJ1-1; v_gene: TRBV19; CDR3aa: ASSIQGRNTEAF
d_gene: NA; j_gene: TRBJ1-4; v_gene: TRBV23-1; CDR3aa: ASSQQGYAPLEKLF
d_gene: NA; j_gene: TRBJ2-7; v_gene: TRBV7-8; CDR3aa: ASSPGSLQRPYEQY
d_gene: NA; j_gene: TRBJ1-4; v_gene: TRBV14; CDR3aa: ASSQGGNEKLF
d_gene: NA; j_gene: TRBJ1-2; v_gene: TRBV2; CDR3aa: ASSEARATYGYT
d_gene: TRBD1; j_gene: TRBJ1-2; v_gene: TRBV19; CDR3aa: ASSPQGGVYGYT
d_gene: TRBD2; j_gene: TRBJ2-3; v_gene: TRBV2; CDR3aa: ASSTSGGDTDTQY
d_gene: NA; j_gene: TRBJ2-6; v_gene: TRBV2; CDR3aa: ASRDFRVSGANVLT
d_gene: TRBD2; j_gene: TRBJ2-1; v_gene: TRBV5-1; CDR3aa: ASSFRTSGLRSSYNEQF
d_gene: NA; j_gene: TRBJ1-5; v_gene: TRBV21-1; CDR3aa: ASSLKDSAPYNSNQPQH
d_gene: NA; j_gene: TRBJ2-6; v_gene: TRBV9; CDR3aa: ASTSGSLGANVLT
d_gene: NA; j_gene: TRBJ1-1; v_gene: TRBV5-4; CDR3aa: ASSLEINTEAF
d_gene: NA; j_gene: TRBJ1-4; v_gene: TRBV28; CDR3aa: ASSLFDSGEKLF
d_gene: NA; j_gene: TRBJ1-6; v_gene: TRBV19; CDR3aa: ASSSREGDSPLH
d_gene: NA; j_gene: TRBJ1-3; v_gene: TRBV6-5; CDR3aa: ASSYGLNSGNTIY
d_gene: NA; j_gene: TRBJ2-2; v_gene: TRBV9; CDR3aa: ASSPSPLGRGGTGELF
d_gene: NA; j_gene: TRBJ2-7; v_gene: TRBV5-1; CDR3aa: ASSLTGYHEQY